One and the same sample provided the 11 T cell receptor beta chains below, sequenced in a study of cytomegalovirus exposure and HLA in healthy donors. PCR employed 60 Vbeta and 13 Jbeta primers. Profiled with immunoSEQ multiplex PCR; TCRdb holds only in-frame clones, not every one. Counted here are under 200,000 clones, 77% occurring once; the ten biggest clones make up 1.1% to 1.5%. Sequenced material: PBMCs. These receptors were collected from a woman in her 30s in good health and CMV-seronegative.

The V call is TRBV15, the J call TRBJ2-2; 9 nucleotides line up with TRBD1. Trimming took 0 bases from V and 4 from J; bases not matched to a gene: 6. The CDR3 totals 17 residues. Germline V gene sequence: CDR1 LNHNV, CDR2 YYDKDF (reference sequence). The CDR3 region has the DNA TGTGCCACCAGCAGAGATCGGACAGGGGCCCGCACCGGGGAGCTGTTTTTT. Protein: CATSRDRTGARTGELFF. The full variable domain, its missing parts supplied by reference TRBV15 and TRBJ2-2, is DAMVIQNPRYQVTQFGKPVTLSCSQTLNHNVMYWYQQKSSQAPKLLFHYYDKDFNNEADTPDNFQSRRPNTSFCFLDIRSPGLGDTAMYLCATSRDRTGARTGELFFGEGSRLTVL.

This clone appeared once. This chain joins TRBV14 and TRBJ1-6; the D gene is possibly TRBD1 (5 bases). Germline V lookup: CDR1 SGHDN, CDR2 FVKESK. V lost 3 bases and J 7 bases, leaving 22 bases between the germline ends. The length of the CDR3 is 18 residues. CDR3 bases: TGTGCCAGCAGCCAGGAGAAGCCCCCGGGACGGGGGAATTCACCCCTCCACTTT. It codes for CASSQEKPPGRGNSPLHF.

The V and J genes are TRBV29-1 and TRBJ1-2; 8 nucleotides match TRBD1. This CDR3 contains 14 residues. The junction had 11 bases not matched to a gene; V was cut back by 7 bases and J by 4 bases. CDR1 is SQVTM, CDR2 ANQGSEA, per germline. CDR3 sequence (DNA): TGCAGCGGTACCGGGACAGGAGACCCCTATGGCTACACCTTC. It specifies CSGTGTGDPYGYTF.

This clone occurred once. This chain joins TRBV11-3 and TRBJ2-5; D is possibly TRBD2 (6 bases). CDR3 length: 13 amino acids. The germline V and J ends were trimmed by 1 base and 7 bases, with 10 bases remaining between them. Germline values: CDR1 SGHNT, CDR2 YENEEA. CDR3 nucleotide sequence: TGTGCCAGCAGCTTAGGGGTCGGGGGGACCCAGTACTTC. Translating gives CASSLGVGGTQYF.

The chain combines TRBV7-9 with TRBJ1-5; D gene unclear. Trimming took off 1 base at V and 7 bases at J, with 11 bases between the two ends. CDR1 and CDR2 (germline): SEHNR, FQNEAQ (reference sequence). The CDR3 consists of 14 residues. CDR3 in DNA: TGTGCCAGCAGCTTAGGCGGCATACCCCAGCCCCAGCATTTT. It yields the protein CASSLGGIPQPQHF.

The chain links TRBV13 to TRBJ2-1; 7 positions match TRBD1. Germline values: CDR1 PRHDT, CDR2 FYEKMQ (reference sequence). The V and J ends lost 1 base and 8 bases, in that order; junction bases with no gene match: 5. This CDR3 region has 14 residues. The CDR3 protein is CASSLEGTADEQFF. The CDR3 DNA reads as TGTGCCAGCAGCTTAGAAGGGACAGCAGATGAGCAGTTCTTC.

This chain links TRBV29-1 with TRBJ2-2; TRBD2 aligns across 12 bases. The ends lost 5 bases at V and 5 bases at J; junction bases unmatched: 3. Germline values: CDR1 SQVTM, CDR2 ANQGSEA. The length of the CDR3 is 14 residues. Here the CDR3 DNA reads TGCAGCGTTCTAGGACTAGCGGGGACCGGGGAGCTGTTTTTT. Residues: CSVLGLAGTGELFF.

V is TRBV12-5 and J is TRBJ2-7; TRBD1 is a possible D gene (5 bases). Germline assignment: CDR1 LGHNT and CDR2 FRNRAP. The CDR3 length is 16 residues. V was cut by 3 bases and J by 2 bases, with 17 bases left in between. This CDR3 reads CASGFSLQAGPYEQYF. The DNA of the CDR3 is TGTGCTAGTGGTTTCTCCCTACAGGCTGGGCCCTACGAGCAGTACTTC.

This sequence joins TRBV11-2 and TRBJ1-1; 7 nucleotides line up with TRBD1. Germline V gives CDR1 SGHAT, CDR2 FQNNGV. V gave up 5 bases and J gave up 5 bases; unmatched junction bases: 11. The CDR3 sequence is 15 residues long. The CDR3 sequence is CASSPRQGLGTEAFF. The CDR3 DNA is TGTGCCAGCAGCCCCCGACAGGGTTTAGGGACTGAAGCTTTCTTT.

J is TRBJ2-2 and V is TRBV7-6; tentative D call: TRBD2 (5 bases). Between the trimmed V and J ends, which lost 1 base and 6 bases, there was a span of 15 bases. CDR3 length: 16 residues. The germline V gene encodes CDR1 SGHVS and CDR2 FNYEAQ. CDR3 region: CASSLVQMIGAGELFF. In DNA form, the CDR3 reads TGTGCCAGCAGCTTAGTTCAGATGATCGGGGCCGGGGAGCTGTTTTTT. Full variable domain (remainder filled in from reference TRBV7-6 and TRBJ2-2): GAGVSQSPRYKVTKRGQDVALRCDPISGHVSLYWYRQALGQGPEFLTYFNYEAQQDKSGLPNDRFSAERPEGSISTLTIQRTEQRDSAMYRCASSLVQMIGAGELFFGEGSRLTVL.

The chain links TRBV6-1 to TRBJ1-1; D might be TRBD1 (5 bases). Trimming pared 11 bases from V and 4 bases from J, leaving 14 bases between. The CDR3 is made up of 12 amino acids. Germline CDR1 is MNHNS and CDR2 is SASEGT. The CDR3 reads CAYGRGGTEAFF. CDR3 nucleotide sequence: TGTGCCTACGGCCGGGGGGGCACTGAAGCTTTCTTT.